A selection of T cell receptor beta chains follows, all from one sample in a study of CD8 T cells in ankylosing spondylitis. In TCRdb, the 5' RACE reads were re-called with MiXCR into one record per CDR3 protein. The sample has 400,000 or so distinct CDR3 sequences, more than 25% seen once. Sequenced sample: blood, either unsorted or a sorted T cell fraction (not recorded which). The origin of the receptors is a male donor with ankylosing spondylitis. CDR3s leave out the opening cysteine and the closing phenylalanine or tryptophan. Each record gives: clone size, D gene, J gene, V gene, CDR3 protein. D genes are given only for firm matches. Size tells how often a clone was seen (once, few, many) or the class of an expanded clone, and some rows leave it out.

clone_size: NA; d_call: TRBD1; j_call: TRBJ1-6; v_call: TRBV2; cdr3_aa: ASSDGTGRSPLH
clone_size: NA; d_call: NA; j_call: TRBJ1-5; v_call: TRBV2; cdr3_aa: ASSVTAPQH
clone_size: once; d_call: NA; j_call: TRBJ2-6; v_call: TRBV5-1; cdr3_aa: ASSLARRVNSGANVLT
clone_size: few; d_call: NA; j_call: TRBJ2-1; v_call: TRBV24-1; cdr3_aa: ATSDRGQSSYNEQF
clone_size: NA; d_call: TRBD1; j_call: TRBJ1-2; v_call: TRBV7-6; cdr3_aa: ASSPEAGGDYGYT
clone_size: few; d_call: TRBD1; j_call: TRBJ2-1; v_call: TRBV29-1; cdr3_aa: SVGRRDRVNNEQF
clone_size: few; d_call: NA; j_call: TRBJ1-5; v_call: TRBV4-1; cdr3_aa: ASSHGNQPQH
clone_size: few; d_call: NA; j_call: TRBJ1-1; v_call: TRBV7-9; cdr3_aa: ASSFWENTEAF
clone_size: few; d_call: TRBD2; j_call: TRBJ2-1; v_call: TRBV29-1; cdr3_aa: SVRDSGRWGSYNEQF
clone_size: NA; d_call: NA; j_call: TRBJ2-1; v_call: TRBV5-4; cdr3_aa: ASSLAASRSSYNEQF
clone_size: NA; d_call: NA; j_call: TRBJ2-2; v_call: TRBV20-1; cdr3_aa: SARDPSGASNTGELF
clone_size: NA; d_call: NA; j_call: TRBJ2-2; v_call: TRBV29-1; cdr3_aa: SGGPSVGELF
clone_size: NA; d_call: NA; j_call: TRBJ1-3; v_call: TRBV18; cdr3_aa: ASSPPRDTRSGNTIY
clone_size: NA; d_call: NA; j_call: TRBJ2-5; v_call: TRBV12-3/TRBV12-4; cdr3_aa: ASSFNDREETQY
clone_size: NA; d_call: TRBD1; j_call: TRBJ2-1; v_call: TRBV29-1; cdr3_aa: SVEVTGARSNEQF
clone_size: NA; d_call: NA; j_call: TRBJ2-1; v_call: TRBV19; cdr3_aa: ASSIGARVGNEQF
clone_size: few; d_call: NA; j_call: TRBJ2-3; v_call: TRBV15; cdr3_aa: ATSRGSDTQY
clone_size: NA; d_call: TRBD1; j_call: TRBJ1-4; v_call: TRBV7-2; cdr3_aa: ASSLRWDRAREKLF
clone_size: many; d_call: NA; j_call: TRBJ2-3; v_call: TRBV20-1; cdr3_aa: SAPLPGRDTQY
clone_size: NA; d_call: NA; j_call: TRBJ1-1; v_call: TRBV4-1; cdr3_aa: ASSQDPGRDTEAF
clone_size: NA; d_call: TRBD2; j_call: TRBJ2-1; v_call: TRBV10-2; cdr3_aa: ASRSGRGIYNEQF
clone_size: few; d_call: NA; j_call: TRBJ1-1; v_call: TRBV5-1; cdr3_aa: ASSLFMNTEAF